The 10 T cell receptor beta chains below were found in one sample sequenced in a study of cytomegalovirus exposure and HLA in healthy donors. The PCR employed 60 Vbeta primers together with 13 Jbeta primers. Measured with immunoSEQ multiplex PCR; TCRdb has only the in-frame clones, and not every one. The sample lists about 100,000 clones, roughly three quarters seen once, with over 4% in the top ten. The sample taken for sequencing was PBMCs. The source is a female donor in good health and CMV-seropositive.

This chain connects TRBV11-2 to TRBJ2-1, with TRBD2 matching 8 bases. This CDR3 contains 16 residues. With V trimmed by 1 base and J by 2 bases, 4 bases remained unmatched. Germline lookup yields CDR1 SGHAT and CDR2 FQNNGV. The DNA for the CDR3 is TGTGCCAGCAGCTTAGGGGTTAGCGGGGCCTACAATGAGCAGTTCTTC. Amino acid sequence: CASSLGVSGAYNEQFF.

This rearrangement joins TRBV6-5 to TRBJ1-2; D possibly corresponds to TRBD1 (6 bases). V lost 10 bases and J lost 0, with 15 bases in between. This CDR3 has 14 amino acids. The germline CDR1 and CDR2 sequences are MNHEY and SVGAGI. CDR3 sequence: CATKREGANYGYTF. In DNA form, the CDR3 reads TGTGCCACCAAACGGGAGGGGGCTAACTATGGCTACACCTTC.

The chain recombines TRBV5-1 with TRBJ2-5; 10 bases fit TRBD2. This CDR3 spans 15 amino acids. Germline-derived CDR1 and CDR2 are SGHRS and YFSETQ. V was clipped by 4 bases and J by 4 bases; unmatched bases: 7. CDR3 sequence (DNA): TGCGCCAGCAGCGTCCTAGCGGGAGTGGGAGAGACCCAGTACTTC. Amino acid sequence: CASSVLAGVGETQYF.

This clone has a handful of counts. The chain joins TRBV19 to TRBJ1-5; D unclear. V lost 4 bases to trimming and J lost 4 bases, with 20 bases between them. Per the germline V gene, CDR1 is LNHDA and CDR2 is SQIVND (reference sequence). The CDR3 loop spans 17 amino acids. CDR3 in DNA: TGTGCCAGTAGTACCTCACTGGGAGGTTCCCCTAATCAGCCCCAGCATTTT. Translating gives CASSTSLGGSPNQPQHF.

CDR3 sequence: CASSSSSGTYEQYF. The DNA for the CDR3 is TGTGCCAGCAGCTCCTCTAGCGGTACCTACGAGCAGTACTTC. This chain links TRBV7-9 with TRBJ2-7, with 7 bases lining up with TRBD2. CDR1 SEHNR and CDR2 FQNEAQ come from the germline V gene (reference sequence). J was trimmed by 2 bases and V by 4 bases; bases with no gene match: 5. The CDR3 runs to 14 residues.

J is TRBJ2-5 and V is TRBV18; TRBD2 agrees at 7 bases. V was pared by 1 base and J by 1 base, with 18 bases of the junction left unmatched. CDR3 length: 20 residues. The germline CDR1 and CDR2 sequences are KGHSH and LQKENI. CDR3 DNA: TGTGCCAGCTCACCACATCCACCGGGACTACCCACAGAGCTCCAAGAGACCCAGTACTTC. As protein: CASSPHPPGLPTELQETQYF.

This clone came up a few times. The chain links TRBV7-9 to TRBJ2-3, with TRBD1 identical over 8 bases. This CDR3 comprises 16 residues. Germline V gene sequence: CDR1 SEHNR, CDR2 FQNEAQ (reference sequence). The V segment lost 4 bases and the J segment 5 bases; nucleotides outside the gene matches: 11. This CDR3 is CASSSKQGAVGDTQYF. CDR3 in DNA: TGTGCCAGCAGCTCAAAGCAGGGGGCCGTCGGAGATACGCAGTATTTT.

This chain links TRBV19 with TRBJ1-5; D remains unclear. CDR1 LNHDA and CDR2 SQIVND come from the germline V gene (reference sequence). The CDR3 covers 12 residues. Deletions cut 4 bases from V and 6 bases from J, with 7 bases between. CDR3 bases: TGTGCCAGTAGTACCACTAGTCAGCCCCAGCATTTT. As protein: CASSTTSQPQHF. The whole variable domain, filled in from reference TRBV19 and TRBJ1-5, reads DGGITQSPKYLFRKEGQNVTLSCEQNLNHDAMYWYRQDPGQGLRLIYYSQIVNDFQKGDIAEGYSVSREKKESFPLTVTSAQKNPTAFYLCASSTTSQPQHFGDGTRLSIL.

The chain couples TRBV6-5 to TRBJ1-1; maybe TRBD1 (6 bases). This CDR3 comprises 13 residues. CDR1 and CDR2 (germline): MNHEY, SVGAGI. Trimming removed 6 bases from V and 3 bases from J, with 11 bases in between. CDR3 sequence: CASSQQGYTEAFF. Written as DNA, the CDR3 is TGTGCCAGCAGCCAACAGGGCTACACTGAAGCTTTCTTT.

The chain uses TRBV5-4 and TRBJ2-1; 8 positions agree with TRBD2. With V trimmed by 4 bases and J by 3 bases, 6 bases remained unmatched. The CDR3 runs 15 residues. Germline assignment: CDR1 SGHNT and CDR2 YYREEE (reference sequence). The CDR3: CASSTKAGDYNEQFF. The CDR3 nucleotides read TGTGCCAGCAGCACAAAAGCGGGGGACTACAATGAGCAGTTCTTC. Combining the CDR3 with reference TRBV5-4 and TRBJ2-1 gives the whole variable domain ETGVTQSPTHLIKTRGQQVTLRCSSQSGHNTVSWYQQALGQGPQFIFQYYREEENGRGNFPPRFSGLQFPNYSSELNVNALELDDSALYLCASSTKAGDYNEQFFGPGTRLTVL.